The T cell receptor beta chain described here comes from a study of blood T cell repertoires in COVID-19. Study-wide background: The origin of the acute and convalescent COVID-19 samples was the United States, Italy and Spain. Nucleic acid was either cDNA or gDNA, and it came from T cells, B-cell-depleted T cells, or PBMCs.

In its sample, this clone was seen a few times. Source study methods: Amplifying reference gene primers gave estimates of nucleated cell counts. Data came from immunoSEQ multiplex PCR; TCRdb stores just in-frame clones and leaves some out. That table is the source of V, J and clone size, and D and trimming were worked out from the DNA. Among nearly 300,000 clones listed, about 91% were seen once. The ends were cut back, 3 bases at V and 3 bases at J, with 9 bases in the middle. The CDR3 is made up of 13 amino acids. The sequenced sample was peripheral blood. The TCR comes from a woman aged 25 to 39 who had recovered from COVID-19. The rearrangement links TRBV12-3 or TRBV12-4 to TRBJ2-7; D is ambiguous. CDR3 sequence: CASSFEQNYEQYF. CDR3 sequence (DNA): TGTGCCAGCAGTTTCGAACAGAACTACGAGCAGTACTTC.